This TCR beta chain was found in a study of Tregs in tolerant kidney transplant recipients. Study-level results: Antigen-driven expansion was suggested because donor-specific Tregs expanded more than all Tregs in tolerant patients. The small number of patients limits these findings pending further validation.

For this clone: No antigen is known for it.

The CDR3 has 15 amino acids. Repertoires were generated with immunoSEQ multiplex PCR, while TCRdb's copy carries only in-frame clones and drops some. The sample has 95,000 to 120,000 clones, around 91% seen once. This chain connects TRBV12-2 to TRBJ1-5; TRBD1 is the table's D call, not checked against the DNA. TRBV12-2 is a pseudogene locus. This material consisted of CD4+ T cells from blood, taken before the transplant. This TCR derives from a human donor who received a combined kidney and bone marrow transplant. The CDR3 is CASRTRQVTGQPQHF. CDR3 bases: TGTGCAAGTCGCACGAGACAGGTAACGGGTCAGCCCCAGCATTTT.